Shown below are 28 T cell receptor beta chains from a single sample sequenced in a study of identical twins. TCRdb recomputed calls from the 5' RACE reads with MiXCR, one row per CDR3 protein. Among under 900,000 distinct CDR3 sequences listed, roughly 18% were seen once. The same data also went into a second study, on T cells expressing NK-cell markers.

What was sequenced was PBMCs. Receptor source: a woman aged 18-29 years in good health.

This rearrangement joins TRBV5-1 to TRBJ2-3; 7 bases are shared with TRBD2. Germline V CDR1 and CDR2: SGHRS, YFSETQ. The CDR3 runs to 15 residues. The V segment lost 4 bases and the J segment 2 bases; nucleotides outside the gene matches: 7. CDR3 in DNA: TGCGCCAGCAGCCCGGCAGCGGGGACCACAGATACGCAGTATTTT. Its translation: CASSPAAGTTDTQYF.

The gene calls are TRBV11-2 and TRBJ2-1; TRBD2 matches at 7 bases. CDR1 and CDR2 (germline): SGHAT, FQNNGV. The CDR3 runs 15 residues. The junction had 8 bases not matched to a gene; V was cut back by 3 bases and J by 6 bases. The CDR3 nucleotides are TGTGCCAGCAGCTTCTTAGCGGGTTTGTGCAATGAGCAGTTCTTC. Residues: CASSFLAGLCNEQFF.

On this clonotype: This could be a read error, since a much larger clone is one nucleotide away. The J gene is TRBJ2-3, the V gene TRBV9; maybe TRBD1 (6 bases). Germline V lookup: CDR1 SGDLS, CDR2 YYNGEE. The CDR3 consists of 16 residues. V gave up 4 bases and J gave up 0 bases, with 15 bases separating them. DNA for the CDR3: TGTGCCAGCAGCCCCCGGGACATCGCTAGCACAGATACGCAGTATTTT. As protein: CASSPRDIASTDTQYF. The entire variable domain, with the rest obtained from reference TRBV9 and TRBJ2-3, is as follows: DSGVTQTPKHLITATGQRVTLRCSPRSGDLSVYWYQQSLDQGLQFLIQYYNGEERAKGNILERFSAQQFPDLHSELNLSSLELGDSALYFCASSPRDIASTDTQYFGPGTRLTVL.

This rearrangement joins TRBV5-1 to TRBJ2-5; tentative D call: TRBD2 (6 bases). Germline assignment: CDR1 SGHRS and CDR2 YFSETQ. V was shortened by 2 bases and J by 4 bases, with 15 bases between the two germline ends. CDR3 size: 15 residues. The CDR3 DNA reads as TGCGCCAGCAGCTTAGGGGCCTCGGAGGGAGAGACCCAGTACTTC. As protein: CASSLGASEGETQYF.

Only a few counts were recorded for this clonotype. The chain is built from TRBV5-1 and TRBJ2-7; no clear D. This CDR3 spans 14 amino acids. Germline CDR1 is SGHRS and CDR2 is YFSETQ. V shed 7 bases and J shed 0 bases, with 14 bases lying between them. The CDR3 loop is CASRERVNSYEQYF. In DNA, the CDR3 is TGCGCCAGCCGTGAGAGAGTGAACTCCTACGAGCAGTACTTC.

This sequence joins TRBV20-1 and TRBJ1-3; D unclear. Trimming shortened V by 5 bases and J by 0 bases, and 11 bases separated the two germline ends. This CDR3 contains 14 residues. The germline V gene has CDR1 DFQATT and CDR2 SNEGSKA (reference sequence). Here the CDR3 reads CSADQARSGNTIYF. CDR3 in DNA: TGCAGTGCTGATCAGGCGCGCTCTGGAAACACCATATATTTT.

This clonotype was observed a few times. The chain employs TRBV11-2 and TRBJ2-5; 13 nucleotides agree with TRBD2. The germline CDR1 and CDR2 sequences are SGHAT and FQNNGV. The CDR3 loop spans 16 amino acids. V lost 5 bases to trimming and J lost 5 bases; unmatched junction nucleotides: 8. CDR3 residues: CASSESGTSGIETQYF. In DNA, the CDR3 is TGTGCCAGCAGCGAATCCGGGACTAGCGGGATTGAGACCCAGTACTTC. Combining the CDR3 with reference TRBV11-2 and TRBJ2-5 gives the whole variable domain EAGVAQSPRYKIIEKRQSVAFWCNPISGHATLYWYQQILGQGPKLLIQFQNNGVVDDSQLPKDRFSAERLKGVDSTLKIQPAKLEDSAVYLCASSESGTSGIETQYFGPGTRLLVL.

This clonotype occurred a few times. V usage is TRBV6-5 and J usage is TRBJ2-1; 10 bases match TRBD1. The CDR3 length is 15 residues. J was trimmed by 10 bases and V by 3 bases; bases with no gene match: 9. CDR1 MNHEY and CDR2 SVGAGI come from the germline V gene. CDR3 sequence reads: CASSYTDRGRREQFF. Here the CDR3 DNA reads TGTGCCAGCAGTTATACAGACAGGGGGCGCAGGGAGCAGTTCTTC.

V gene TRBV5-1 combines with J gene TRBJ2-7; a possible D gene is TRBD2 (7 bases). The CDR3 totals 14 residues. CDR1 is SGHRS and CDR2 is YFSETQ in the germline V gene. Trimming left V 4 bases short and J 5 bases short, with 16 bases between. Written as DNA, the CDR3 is TGCGCCAGCAGCAGGGGGAGGGAAGCTAACGAGCAGTACTTC. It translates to CASSRGREANEQYF.

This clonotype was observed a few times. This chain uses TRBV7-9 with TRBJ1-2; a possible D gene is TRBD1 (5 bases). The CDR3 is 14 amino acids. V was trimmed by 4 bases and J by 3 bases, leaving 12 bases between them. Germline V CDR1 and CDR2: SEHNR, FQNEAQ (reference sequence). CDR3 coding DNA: TGTGCCAGCAGCTCAGGGAAGTTTCACTATGGCTACACCTTC. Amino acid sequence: CASSSGKFHYGYTF.

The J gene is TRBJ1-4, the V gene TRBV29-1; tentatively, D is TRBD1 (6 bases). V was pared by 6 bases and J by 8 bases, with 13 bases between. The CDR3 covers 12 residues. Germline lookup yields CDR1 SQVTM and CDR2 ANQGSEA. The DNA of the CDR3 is TGCAGCGTGACAGGAGGGAACGAAAAACTGTTTTTT. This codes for CSVTGGNEKLFF.

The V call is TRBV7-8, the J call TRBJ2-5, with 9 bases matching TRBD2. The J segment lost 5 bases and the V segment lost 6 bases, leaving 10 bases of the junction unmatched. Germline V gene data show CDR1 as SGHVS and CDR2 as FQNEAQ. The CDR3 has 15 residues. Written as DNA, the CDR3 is TGTGCCAGCAGGCGAATCCTAGCGGGAATGGAGACCCAGTACTTC. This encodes CASRRILAGMETQYF. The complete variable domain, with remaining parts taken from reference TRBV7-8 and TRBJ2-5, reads GAGVSQSPRYKVAKRGQDVALRCDPISGHVSLFWYQQALGQGPEFLTYFQNEAQLDKSGLPSDRFFAERPEGSVSTLKIQRTQQEDSAVYLCASRRILAGMETQYFGPGTRLLVL.

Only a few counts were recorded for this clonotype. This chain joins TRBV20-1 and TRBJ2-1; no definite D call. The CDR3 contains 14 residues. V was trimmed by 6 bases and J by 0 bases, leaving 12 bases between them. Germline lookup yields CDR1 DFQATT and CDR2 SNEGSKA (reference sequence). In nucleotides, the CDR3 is TGCAGTGCGGAGCCTATGAGCTCCTACAATGAGCAGTTCTTC. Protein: CSAEPMSSYNEQFF.

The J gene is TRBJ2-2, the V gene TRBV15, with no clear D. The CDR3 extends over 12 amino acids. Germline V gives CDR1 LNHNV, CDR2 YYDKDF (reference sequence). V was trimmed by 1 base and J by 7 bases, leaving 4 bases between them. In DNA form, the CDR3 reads TGTGCCACCAGCAGAGTGAACGGGGAGCTGTTTTTT. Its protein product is CATSRVNGELFF.

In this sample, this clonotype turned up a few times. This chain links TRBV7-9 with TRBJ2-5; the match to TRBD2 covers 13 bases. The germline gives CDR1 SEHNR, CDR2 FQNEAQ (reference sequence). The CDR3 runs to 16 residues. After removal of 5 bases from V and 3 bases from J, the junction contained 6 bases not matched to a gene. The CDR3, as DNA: TGTGCCAGCAGCGACGACGGGACTAGCGGGGAAGAGACCCAGTACTTC. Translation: CASSDDGTSGEETQYF. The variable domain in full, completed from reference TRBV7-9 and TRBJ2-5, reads DTGVSQNPRHKITKRGQNVTFRCDPISEHNRLYWYRQTLGQGPEFLTYFQNEAQLEKSRLLSDRFSAERPKGSFSTLEIQRTEQGDSAMYLCASSDDGTSGEETQYFGPGTRLLVL.

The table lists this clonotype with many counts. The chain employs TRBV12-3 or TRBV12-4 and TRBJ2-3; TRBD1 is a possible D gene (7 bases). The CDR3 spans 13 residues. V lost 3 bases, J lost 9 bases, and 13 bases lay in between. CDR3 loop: CASSFLQGGTQYF. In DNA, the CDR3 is TGTGCCAGCAGTTTTCTTCAGGGGGGAACGCAGTATTTT.

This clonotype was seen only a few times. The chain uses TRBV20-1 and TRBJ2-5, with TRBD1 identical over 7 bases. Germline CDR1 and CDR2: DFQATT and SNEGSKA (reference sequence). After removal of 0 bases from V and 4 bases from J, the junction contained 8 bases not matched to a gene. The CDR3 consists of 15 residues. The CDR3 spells CSARDLRGRSETQYF. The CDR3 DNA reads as TGCAGTGCTAGAGATCTAAGGGGGCGCTCAGAGACCCAGTACTTC.

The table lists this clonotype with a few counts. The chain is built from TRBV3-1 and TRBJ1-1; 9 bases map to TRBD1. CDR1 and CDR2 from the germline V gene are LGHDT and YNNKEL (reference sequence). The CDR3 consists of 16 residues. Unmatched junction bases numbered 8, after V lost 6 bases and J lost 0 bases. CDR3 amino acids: CASRGTGNPMNTEAFF. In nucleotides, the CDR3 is TGTGCCAGCAGAGGGACAGGGAACCCTATGAACACTGAAGCTTTCTTT.

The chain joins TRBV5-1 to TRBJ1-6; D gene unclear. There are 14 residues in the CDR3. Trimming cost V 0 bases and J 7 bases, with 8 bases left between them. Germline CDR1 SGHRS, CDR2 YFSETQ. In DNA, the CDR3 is TGCGCCAGCAGCTTGGGCGACACCAATTCACCCCTCCACTTT. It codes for CASSLGDTNSPLHF.

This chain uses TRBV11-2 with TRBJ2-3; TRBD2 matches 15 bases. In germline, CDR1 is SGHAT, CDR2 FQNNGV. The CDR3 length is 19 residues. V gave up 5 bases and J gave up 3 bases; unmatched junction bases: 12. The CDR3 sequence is CASSRRWGLAGGGTDTQYF. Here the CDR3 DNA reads TGTGCCAGCAGCCGCCGGTGGGGACTAGCGGGAGGTGGAACAGATACGCAGTATTTT.

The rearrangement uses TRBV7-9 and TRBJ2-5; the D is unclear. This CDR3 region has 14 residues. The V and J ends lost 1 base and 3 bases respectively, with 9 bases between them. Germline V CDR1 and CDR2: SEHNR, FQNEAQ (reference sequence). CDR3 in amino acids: CASSLEETEETQYF. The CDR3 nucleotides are TGTGCCAGCAGCTTAGAAGAGACTGAAGAGACCCAGTACTTC. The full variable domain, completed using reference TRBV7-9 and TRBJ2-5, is DTGVSQNPRHKITKRGQNVTFRCDPISEHNRLYWYRQTLGQGPEFLTYFQNEAQLEKSRLLSDRFSAERPKGSFSTLEIQRTEQGDSAMYLCASSLEETEETQYFGPGTRLLVL.

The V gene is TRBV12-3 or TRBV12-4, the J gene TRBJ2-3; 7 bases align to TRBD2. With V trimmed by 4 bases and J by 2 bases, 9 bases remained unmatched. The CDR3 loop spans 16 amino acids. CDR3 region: CASSSRLAQFTDTQYF. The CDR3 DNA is TGTGCCAGCAGTTCTCGACTAGCCCAGTTCACAGATACGCAGTATTTT.

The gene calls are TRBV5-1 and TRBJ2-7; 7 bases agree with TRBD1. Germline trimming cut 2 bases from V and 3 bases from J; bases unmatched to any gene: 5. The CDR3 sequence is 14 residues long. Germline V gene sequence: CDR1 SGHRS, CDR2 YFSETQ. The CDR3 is CASSFTGADYEQYF. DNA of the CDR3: TGCGCCAGCAGCTTCACAGGGGCCGACTACGAGCAGTACTTC.

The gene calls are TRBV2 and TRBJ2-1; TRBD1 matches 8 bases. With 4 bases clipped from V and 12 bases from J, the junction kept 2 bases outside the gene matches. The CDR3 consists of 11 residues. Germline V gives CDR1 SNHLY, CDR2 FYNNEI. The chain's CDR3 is CASSADRGQFF. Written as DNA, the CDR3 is TGTGCCAGCAGTGCAGACAGGGGGCAGTTCTTC.

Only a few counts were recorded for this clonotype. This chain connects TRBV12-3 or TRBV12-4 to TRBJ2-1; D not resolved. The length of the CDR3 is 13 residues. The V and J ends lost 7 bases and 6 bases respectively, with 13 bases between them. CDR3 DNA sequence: TGTGCCAGCACCGAGGTCAGTTCCAATGAGCAGTTCTTC. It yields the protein CASTEVSSNEQFF.

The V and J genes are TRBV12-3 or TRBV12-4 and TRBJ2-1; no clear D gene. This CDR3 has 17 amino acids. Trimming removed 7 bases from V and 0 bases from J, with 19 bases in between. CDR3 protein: CASTPPPLSRSYNEQFF. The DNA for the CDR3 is TGTGCCAGCACACCACCCCCTTTGTCGCGCTCCTACAATGAGCAGTTCTTC.

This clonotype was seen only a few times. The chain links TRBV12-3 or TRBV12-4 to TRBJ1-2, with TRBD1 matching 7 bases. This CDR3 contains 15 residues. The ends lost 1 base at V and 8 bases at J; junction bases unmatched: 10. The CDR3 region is CASSLGGYRGNGYTF. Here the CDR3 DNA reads TGTGCCAGCAGTTTAGGCGGTTACAGGGGAAACGGCTACACCTTC.

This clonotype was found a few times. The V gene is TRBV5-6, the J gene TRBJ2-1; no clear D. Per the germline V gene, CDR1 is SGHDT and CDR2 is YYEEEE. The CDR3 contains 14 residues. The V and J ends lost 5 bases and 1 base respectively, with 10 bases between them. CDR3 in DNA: TGTGCCAGCAGAAGACCCGGGTCCTACAATGAGCAGTTCTTC. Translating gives CASRRPGSYNEQFF.